These T cell receptor beta chains were read from a single sample in a study of T cell repertoires in cytomegalovirus infection. Their antigen targets remain unknown. One entry per CDR3 protein results from TCRdb running MiXCR on the reads. The sample includes approximately 600,000 distinct CDR3 sequences, roughly 42% seen only once; the top ten take about 48%. The input for sequencing was cultured PBMCs, taken from culture after CMV antigen stimulation. Source of these receptors: a human donor in good health (CMV status not recorded). Some clones in this sample may be carry-over from other donors' samples. CDR3s include the opening cysteine and the closing phenylalanine or tryptophan. Each record gives: J gene, V gene, CDR3 length, CDR3 protein.

TRBJ1-1 | TRBV6-5 | 14 | CASRGTETNTEAFF
TRBJ1-5 | TRBV6-6 | 20 | CASSLRTGPLRRDSNQPQHF
TRBJ2-1 | TRBV7-2 | 16 | CASSPGRAGAYNEQFF
TRBJ2-1 | TRBV6-5 | 15 | CATRKERVSYNEQFF
TRBJ2-7 | TRBV6-6 | 17 | CASTQAPRRALSYEQYF
TRBJ1-6 | TRBV6-1 | 15 | CASSKEVASNSPLHF
TRBJ2-5 | TRBV7-9 | 11 | CASSVRGTQYF
TRBJ1-5 | TRBV4-1 | 14 | CASSQHRSNQPQHF
TRBJ2-3 | TRBV6-2/TRBV6-3 | 14 | CASSYLSPENTQYF
TRBJ2-2 | TRBV7-9 | 16 | CASSDRLAGVTGELFF
TRBJ2-1 | TRBV4-2 | 13 | CASSPAGSDEQFF
TRBJ2-5 | TRBV7-2 | 15 | CASSLGLAGVGTQYF
TRBJ2-1 | TRBV27 | 17 | CASSFYPKTDSYNEQFF
TRBJ2-3 | TRBV12-3/TRBV12-4 | 15 | CASSPRGTSADTQYF
TRBJ2-3 | TRBV20-1 | 15 | CSAITGTGITDTQYF
TRBJ2-7 | TRBV7-9 | 16 | CASSLHPGQVSYEQYF
TRBJ1-2 | TRBV29-1 | 11 | CSAGQGAARAF
TRBJ2-1 | TRBV19 | 15 | CASSSGSASYNEQFF
TRBJ1-2 | TRBV9 | 14 | CASSVTGQGYGYTF
TRBJ2-3 | TRBV6-2/TRBV6-3 | 16 | CASSYSPQSSTDTQYF
TRBJ1-2 | TRBV7-9 | 15 | CASSFGDSINYGYTF
TRBJ2-1 | TRBV7-6 | 15 | CASSLEGPTFNEQFF
TRBJ1-4 | TRBV7-4 | 19 | CASSLDPGRGIATNEKLFF
TRBJ2-3 | TRBV7-6 | 15 | CASSPRDRELDTQYF
TRBJ1-5 | TRBV11-2 | 15 | CASSLGKDSNQPQHF
TRBJ2-1 | TRBV27 | 13 | CASSLGTGNEQFF
TRBJ1-2 | TRBV12-3/TRBV12-4 | 17 | CASSPGPLLDRDGGYTF
TRBJ2-6 | TRBV7-3 | 19 | CASSLVAQGVTSGANVLTF
TRBJ2-3 | TRBV29-1 | 13 | CSVPQRVEDTQYF
TRBJ1-2 | TRBV6-6 | 13 | CASKPQVEYGYTF
TRBJ1-4 | TRBV29-1 | 14 | CSVVSSATNEKLFF
TRBJ2-7 | TRBV7-2 | 15 | CASSPKGELVYEQYF
TRBJ2-3 | TRBV7-8 | 13 | CASSPTAGDTQYF
TRBJ1-2 | TRBV7-2 | 14 | CASSFGGGDYGYTF
TRBJ1-4 | TRBV11-2 | 14 | CASQLQGRYEKLFF
TRBJ1-6 | TRBV7-2 | 16 | CPSTSSLLLLDSPLHF
TRBJ2-1 | TRBV7-4 | 15 | CASSKLHPLQGEQFF
TRBJ1-4 | TRBV6-6 | 12 | CASSGGGEKLFF
TRBJ2-1 | TRBV12-3/TRBV12-4 | 14 | CASSSGDFNNEQFF
TRBJ2-2 | TRBV7-2 | 16 | CASSSQAGGNTGELFF
TRBJ2-7 | TRBV7-2 | 13 | CASSSPGSYEQYF
TRBJ2-5 | TRBV7-2 | 14 | CASSSGQIQETQYF
TRBJ2-3 | TRBV12-3/TRBV12-4 | 14 | CASTPSGATDTQYF
TRBJ1-3 | TRBV7-2 | 15 | CASSLKGGSGNTIYF
TRBJ1-6 | TRBV4-1 | 13 | CASSQDGASPLHF
TRBJ1-5 | TRBV24-1 | 17 | CATPPTAQTHADQPQHF
TRBJ2-5 | TRBV7-2 | 14 | CASSFKAGPGAQYF